Below, 8 T cell receptor beta chains from the same sample are listed, as sequenced in a study of T cells in Graves' hyperthyroidism and ophthalmopathy. It was RNA transcripts that yielded the amplified TCR beta CDR3 regions. HTBI primers drove first-round RT-PCR of the TCR CDR3. TCRdb independently ran MiXCR on the multiplex PCR reads; one entry per CDR3 protein. The sample has around 480,000 distinct CDR3 sequences, around an eighth seen once. Input material: blood. The receptors stem from a woman aged 18-35 years with Graves' hyperthyroidism.

At least ten counts were recorded for this clonotype. This rearrangement joins TRBV11-2 to TRBJ1-2; unclear D gene. This CDR3 comprises 13 residues. Between the trimmed V and J ends, which lost 3 bases and 1 base, there was a span of 6 bases. CDR1 is SGHAT and CDR2 is FQNNGV in the germline V gene. The DNA of the CDR3 is TGTGCCAGCAGCTTCGACAATAACTATGGCTACACCTTC. It translates to CASSFDNNYGYTF.

This clonotype was picked up many times. DNA of the CDR3: TGTGCCACCAGCAGAGACCGTAACTCTGGAAACACCATATATTTT. Its translation: CATSRDRNSGNTIYF. The genes are TRBV15 and TRBJ1-3; D ambiguous. The germline V gene encodes CDR1 LNHNV and CDR2 YYDKDF (reference sequence). V shed 0 bases and J shed 0 bases, with 6 bases lying between them. The length of the CDR3 is 15 residues.

This clonotype was recorded at least ten times. The rearrangement links TRBV7-6 to TRBJ1-5; D is unresolved. The germline gives CDR1 SGHVS, CDR2 FNYEAQ. The CDR3 covers 13 residues. Trimming cost V 4 bases and J 4 bases, with 8 bases left between them. The CDR3 sequence: CASSSGENQPQHF. The CDR3 DNA sequence: TGTGCCAGCAGCTCCGGAGAGAATCAGCCCCAGCATTTT. The full variable domain, completed using reference TRBV7-6 and TRBJ1-5, is GAGVSQSPRYKVTKRGQDVALRCDPISGHVSLYWYRQALGQGPEFLTYFNYEAQQDKSGLPNDRFSAERPEGSISTLTIQRTEQRDSAMYRCASSSGENQPQHFGDGTRLSIL.

Ten or more counts support this clonotype. The chain joins TRBV2 to TRBJ1-1; maybe TRBD1 (6 bases). This CDR3 region has 13 residues. Germline CDR1 and CDR2: SNHLY and FYNNEI. V lost 8 bases and J 3 bases, leaving 13 bases between the germline ends. DNA for the CDR3: TGTGCCAGCCTGAAGGGGGGCTACACTGAAGCTTTCTTT. Encoded protein: CASLKGGYTEAFF. The full variable domain, in which reference TRBV2 and TRBJ1-1 provide the parts outside the CDR3, is EPEVTQTPSHQVTQMGQEVILRCVPISNHLYFYWYRQILGQKVEFLVSFYNNEISEKSEIFDDQFSVERPDGSNFTLKIRSTKLEDSAMYFCASLKGGYTEAFFGQGTRLTVV.

This clonotype occurred many times. The chain couples TRBV27 to TRBJ1-6; 10 nucleotides match TRBD1. The V and J ends lost 4 bases and 0 bases, in that order; junction bases with no gene match: 6. The CDR3 covers 18 residues. The V gene's germline CDR1 is MNHEY and CDR2 SMNVEV (reference sequence). The CDR3, as DNA: TGTGCCAGCAGTTGGGACAGGGGCCCAAGCTCCTATAATTCACCCCTCCACTTT. It encodes CASSWDRGPSSYNSPLHF.

The V call is TRBV19, the J call TRBJ2-6; 7 nucleotides agree with TRBD2. V trimming: 8 bases; J trimming: 0 bases; junction bases outside the gene matches: 7. CDR3 length equals 16 residues. Germline lookup yields CDR1 LNHDA and CDR2 SQIVND (reference sequence). The CDR3 coding sequence is TGTGCCAGTGGGGGGGGGTCCCTCTCTGGGGCCAACGTCCTGACTTTC. This encodes CASGGGSLSGANVLTF.

This clonotype has ten or more counts. The genes are TRBV15 and TRBJ2-5, with TRBD1 as a possible D gene (6 bases). The CDR3 contains 14 residues. Trimming removed 5 bases at V and 4 bases at J, with 14 bases between. Germline-derived CDR1 and CDR2 are LNHNV and YYDKDF (reference sequence). Here the CDR3 reads CATSGRQVLETQYF. DNA of the CDR3: TGTGCCACCAGCGGTAGACAGGTTTTAGAGACCCAGTACTTC.

In this sample, this clonotype turned up many times. The CDR3 nucleotides read TGTGCCAGCAGTTCCTCGACAGGGTTTTTGAATGGCTACACCTTC. Translated: CASSSSTGFLNGYTF. The chain carries TRBV12-3 or TRBV12-4 and TRBJ1-2, with 7 bases identical to TRBD1. This CDR3 is built from 15 residues. V shed 4 bases and J 6 bases; nucleotides not matched to a gene: 11.